This T cell receptor beta chain was recorded in a study of beta chain features in type 1 diabetes. Every isolated RNA sample was fully reverse transcribed, so sequencing captured expressed TCRB transcripts. Only in-frame clones appear in the TCRdb table, and some are missing; sequencing was by immunoSEQ multiplex PCR. The table includes approximately 150,000 clones, under 11% detected once. CDR1 and CDR2 from the germline V gene are SGHTA and FQGNSA. The V and J ends lost 5 bases and 1 base respectively, with 7 bases between them. This CDR3 has 13 residues. This chain joins TRBV7-2 and TRBJ2-3; no reliable D call. The sequencing input was naive CD4+ T cells from blood. The receptor was derived from a man aged 18 to 30 in good health. The CDR3: CASSRARTDTQYF. The CDR3 nucleotides are TGTGCCAGCAGCCGAGCCCGCACAGATACGCAGTATTTT.